The present T cell receptor (beta chain) was sequenced within a study of T cell changes during pregnancy in multiple sclerosis. The trim removed 4 bases at V and 6 bases at J, leaving 9 bases unmatched. The CDR3 spans 16 residues. Germline V gene data show CDR1 as LGHNA and CDR2 as YNFKEQ. Data came from immunoSEQ multiplex PCR; TCRdb stores just in-frame clones and leaves some out. The sample lists 66,000 or so clones, approximately 90% seen once, with roughly 0.82% in the top ten. The source is a female donor in good health, enrolled as a control in a pregnancy study. The specimen was peripheral blood, collected in the first trimester of pregnancy. The V gene is TRBV4-2, the J gene TRBJ2-3; 11 bases map to TRBD2. In DNA, the CDR3 is TGTGCCAGCAGCCTCGTAGCGGGGGGGCATGTGGATACGCAGTATTTT. It encodes CASSLVAGGHVDTQYF.